A single sample is the source of the 30 T cell receptor beta chains below, sequenced in a study of shared clonotypes between healthy human individuals. TCRdb's copy holds only in-frame clones and misses some; the assay was immunoSEQ multiplex PCR. Of roughly 330,000 clones listed, over 65% are singletons. The sample taken for sequencing was memory CD4+ T cells sorted from blood. As for subset: CD45RA-negative fraction. All receptors derive from a man aged 25-45 years in good health.

This clone was counted between two and nine times. The chain employs TRBV28 and TRBJ2-7; D is uncertain. Germline CDR1 reads MDHEN; CDR2 reads SYDVKM. V was cut by 2 bases and J by 6 bases, with 14 bases left in between. This CDR3 spans 14 amino acids. The DNA for the CDR3 is TGTGCCAGCAGTTTAATCGGGTTCTCTAGCGAGCAGTACTTC. This gives the protein CASSLIGFSSEQYF. The variable domain in full, with the rest retrieved from reference TRBV28 and TRBJ2-7, is DVKVTQSSRYLVKRTGEKVFLECVQDMDHENMFWYRQDPGLGLRLIYFSYDVKMKEKGDIPEGYSVSREKKERFSLILESASTNQTSMYLCASSLIGFSSEQYFGPGTRLTVT.

This clone was counted once. The chain is built from TRBV4-3 and TRBJ1-2; D uncertain. Germline V gene sequence: CDR1 LGHNA, CDR2 YSLEER. V lost 4 bases to trimming and J lost 2 bases, with 11 bases between them. The CDR3 is 14 amino acids. CDR3 DNA: TGCGCCAGCAGCCGAGATACACAAAACTATGGCTACACCTTC. Its translation: CASSRDTQNYGYTF.

This clone was counted only a few times. The chain has TRBV2 and TRBJ2-7; 9 positions agree with TRBD1. J lost 3 bases, V lost 6 bases, and 6 bases had no gene match. Per germline, CDR1 SNHLY and CDR2 FYNNEI. CDR3 length: 14 residues. CDR3 protein: CASSRDRANYEQYF. CDR3 coding DNA: TGTGCCAGCAGCCGGGACAGGGCAAACTACGAGCAGTACTTC.

CDR3 in amino acids: CASSKELGEETQYF. Here the CDR3 DNA reads TGTGCCAGCAGCAAAGAACTAGGGGAAGAGACCCAGTACTTC. The rearrangement joins TRBV7-9 to TRBJ2-5, with D perhaps given as TRBD1 or TRBD2 (5 bases each). This CDR3 has 14 amino acids. The V end lost 5 bases, the J end lost 3 bases, and 13 bases lay between the germline ends. Germline loops: CDR1 SEHNR, CDR2 FQNEAQ (reference sequence).

The chain joins TRBV5-4 to TRBJ2-3; D perhaps matches TRBD2 (6 bases). CDR3 length: 16 amino acids. Trimming left V 4 bases short and J 2 bases short, with 17 bases between. CDR1 and CDR2 (germline): SGHNT, YYREEE (reference sequence). The CDR3 nucleotides are TGTGCCAGCAGCCCCCGACTAGGCCACAACACAGATACGCAGTATTTT. Amino acids: CASSPRLGHNTDTQYF.

V and J are TRBV10-3 and TRBJ2-7, with TRBD2 identical over 7 bases. Unmatched junction bases numbered 14, after V lost 2 bases and J lost 4 bases. CDR1 ENHRY and CDR2 SYGVKD come from the germline V gene. The CDR3 runs to 17 residues. DNA for the CDR3: TGTGCCATCAGTGAGAGGACGGCTGGCGGGAGTGGGTACGAGCAGTACTTC. Translated, it gives CAISERTAGGSGYEQYF.

V is TRBV18 and J is TRBJ2-3; D perhaps matches TRBD1 (6 bases). Per the germline V gene, CDR1 is KGHSH and CDR2 is LQKENI. With 2 bases removed from V and 9 bases from J, the gap between germline ends came to 15 bases. This CDR3 spans 14 amino acids. The CDR3 DNA follows: TGTGCCAGCTCACCAACTTACAGGGACGACACGCAGTATTTT. Amino acid sequence: CASSPTYRDDTQYF.

Note on this clone: The sample holds other DNA sequences that translate to the same CDR3. The chain has TRBV5-1 and TRBJ2-7; no definite D call. Germline V gives CDR1 SGHRS, CDR2 YFSETQ. The V end lost 4 bases, the J end lost 0 bases, and 11 bases lay between the germline ends. The CDR3 runs 14 residues. In DNA, the CDR3 is TGCGCCAGCAGCCCCGTGGGCAGCTCCTACGAGCAGTACTTC. Translating it yields CASSPVGSSYEQYF.

V and J are TRBV28 and TRBJ1-1; D remains ambiguous. Trimming removed 5 bases from V and 1 base from J, with 8 bases in between. The CDR3 loop spans 13 amino acids. Germline loops: CDR1 MDHEN, CDR2 SYDVKM. This CDR3 reads CASSPYTNTEAFF. CDR3 bases: TGTGCCAGCAGTCCCTATACGAACACTGAAGCTTTCTTT.

This sequence joins TRBV28 and TRBJ2-7; 11 bases match TRBD1. This CDR3 spans 15 amino acids. V was pared by 3 bases and J by 4 bases, with 5 bases of the junction left unmatched. CDR1 is MDHEN and CDR2 is SYDVKM in the germline V gene. The chain's CDR3 is CASSFSGTGGYEQYF. The CDR3 DNA reads TGTGCCAGCAGTTTCTCCGGGACAGGGGGTTACGAGCAGTACTTC.

J is TRBJ2-1 and V is TRBV6-5, with TRBD2 matching over 9 bases. The V gene's germline CDR1 is MNHEY and CDR2 SVGAGI. V trimming: 6 bases; J trimming: 8 bases; junction bases outside the gene matches: 5. The CDR3 runs to 13 residues. The CDR3: CASSRGTSHEQFF. Written as DNA, the CDR3 is TGTGCCAGCAGCCGTGGGACTAGCCATGAGCAGTTCTTC.

This chain connects TRBV6-5 to TRBJ1-2; possible D gene TRBD1, 5 bases. The CDR3 covers 13 residues. Trimming shortened V by 5 bases and J by 4 bases, and 11 bases separated the two germline ends. The germline V gene encodes CDR1 MNHEY and CDR2 SVGAGI. DNA for the CDR3: TGTGCCAGCAGTCCGACAGCTTTCTATGGCTACACCTTC. This translates into CASSPTAFYGYTF.

This chain uses TRBV10-1 with TRBJ1-1; the D is unclear. The V end was cut by 1 base, the J end by 1 base, with 10 bases between. CDR1 is WNHNN and CDR2 is SYGVQD in the germline V gene (reference sequence). CDR3 length: 15 amino acids. The CDR3: CASSEFKVENTEAFF. The DNA of the CDR3 is TGCGCCAGCAGTGAGTTTAAGGTAGAGAACACTGAAGCTTTCTTT.

This CDR3 is CASSSAGGGTEAFF. The CDR3 DNA is TGTGCCAGCAGCTCCGCAGGGGGAGGCACTGAAGCTTTCTTT. J is TRBJ1-1 and V is TRBV11-2; 7 nucleotides match TRBD1. The germline V gene has CDR1 SGHAT and CDR2 FQNNGV. V shed 4 bases, J shed 4 bases, and the junction held 6 bases outside the gene matches. The CDR3 is 14 residues long.

The chain carries TRBV2 and TRBJ2-3, with no clear D. V was shortened by 3 bases and J by 0 bases, with 13 bases between the two germline ends. The CDR3 covers 16 residues. CDR1 SNHLY and CDR2 FYNNEI come from the germline V gene. CDR3 nucleotides: TGTGCCAGCAGTGACCCGACGGTCGGTAGCACAGATACGCAGTATTTT. Protein sequence: CASSDPTVGSTDTQYF.

The V call is TRBV15, the J call TRBJ2-7, with 7 bases identical to TRBD2. The CDR3 is 14 residues long. V was pared by 1 base and J by 3 bases, with 3 bases of the junction left unmatched. Germline V gene sequence: CDR1 LNHNV, CDR2 YYDKDF (reference sequence). This CDR3 is CATSRGGEGYEQYF. Here the CDR3 DNA reads TGTGCCACCAGCAGAGGTGGGGAGGGCTACGAGCAGTACTTC. The full variable domain, completed using reference TRBV15 and TRBJ2-7, is DAMVIQNPRYQVTQFGKPVTLSCSQTLNHNVMYWYQQKSSQAPKLLFHYYDKDFNNEADTPDNFQSRRPNTSFCFLDIRSPGLGDTAMYLCATSRGGEGYEQYFGPGTRLTVT.

This clone was found a few times. The gene calls are TRBV28 and TRBJ1-5; D unclear. CDR3 length: 13 amino acids. Looked up from germline, CDR1 is MDHEN and CDR2 is SYDVKM. V lost 9 bases to trimming and J lost 2 bases, with 11 bases between them. DNA of the CDR3: TGTGCCAGTGCCGGGCGGGGCAATCAGCCCCAGCATTTT. Protein product: CASAGRGNQPQHF.

The V and J genes are TRBV27 and TRBJ2-1; 9 bases are a match to TRBD2. The germline V gene encodes CDR1 MNHEY and CDR2 SMNVEV (reference sequence). Germline trimming cut 4 bases from V and 6 bases from J; bases unmatched to any gene: 4. The CDR3 loop spans 14 amino acids. The CDR3: CASSYRLAVNEQFF. The CDR3 DNA reads TGTGCCAGCAGTTACAGACTAGCGGTCAATGAGCAGTTCTTC.

This clone was seen many times. The chain uses TRBV5-1 and TRBJ2-5, with 10 bases fitting TRBD1. Germline trimming cut 2 bases from V and 4 bases from J; bases unmatched to any gene: 5. In germline, CDR1 is SGHRS, CDR2 YFSETQ. CDR3 length: 15 amino acids. CDR3 coding DNA: TGCGCCAGCAGCTTTGGGGACAGGGGTCGAGAGACCCAGTACTTC. It specifies CASSFGDRGRETQYF. Together with reference TRBV5-1 and TRBJ2-5, the CDR3 gives the full variable domain: KAGVTQTPRYLIKTRGQQVTLSCSPISGHRSVSWYQQTPGQGLQFLFEYFSETQRNKGNFPGRFSGRQFSNSRSEMNVSTLELGDSALYLCASSFGDRGRETQYFGPGTRLLVL.

The chain carries TRBV7-2 and TRBJ2-1, with D possibly being TRBD2 (6 bases). Germline-derived CDR1 and CDR2 are SGHTA and FQGNSA. The CDR3 contains 15 residues. V dropped 3 bases and J dropped 5 bases, with 14 bases sitting between them. The CDR3 coding sequence is TGTGCCAGCAGCTTGACGTCTAGCGCAAACAATGAGCAGTTCTTC. Translated: CASSLTSSANNEQFF.

The CDR3 bases are TGCGCCAGCAGCCAACCCTGGACAGTTAACACTGAAGCTTTCTTT. As protein: CASSQPWTVNTEAFF. The chain uses TRBV4-1 and TRBJ1-1, with D possibly TRBD1 on 6 matching bases. The CDR3 is made up of 15 amino acids. CDR1 and CDR2 (germline): MGHRA, YSYEKL. V was pared by 2 bases and J by 2 bases, with 12 bases between.

The chain recombines TRBV5-5 with TRBJ1-2, with 9 bases that match TRBD1. This CDR3 region has 15 residues. Trimming at V came to 2 bases and at J to 4 bases, leaving 6 bases not matched to a gene. Per the germline V gene, CDR1 is SGHKS and CDR2 is YYEKEE (reference sequence). The CDR3 DNA sequence: TGTGCCAGCAGCTTCCAACAGGGGGCTGGCTATGGCTACACCTTC. It is translated as CASSFQQGAGYGYTF.

To note about this clone: The junction departs from the called germline gene at one end, perhaps through a read error. The chain uses TRBV19 and TRBJ2-5, with 8 bases aligning to TRBD2. This CDR3 is built from 15 residues. Germline V gene lookup returns CDR1 LNHDA and CDR2 SQIVND (reference sequence). CDR3 sequence reads: CASSIGLAGQQTQYF. CDR3 coding DNA: TGTGCCAGTAGTATCGGACTAGCAGGCCAACAGACCCAGTACTTC. The full variable domain, with the rest looked up from reference TRBV19 and TRBJ2-5, is DGGITQSPKYLFRKEGQNVTLSCEQNLNHDAMYWYRQDPGQGLRLIYYSQIVNDFQKGDIAEGYSVSREKKESFPLTVTSAQKNPTAFYLCASSIGLAGQQTQYFGPGTRLLVL.

The chain joins TRBV5-6 to TRBJ2-4; TRBD2 matches 7 bases. Trimming at V came to 2 bases and at J to 3 bases, leaving 2 bases not matched to a gene. Per germline, CDR1 SGHDT and CDR2 YYEEEE. CDR3 size: 14 residues. The CDR3 sequence is CASSFGGSKNIQYF. CDR3 nucleotides: TGTGCCAGCAGCTTCGGGGGGAGCAAAAACATTCAGTACTTC. The complete variable domain, with remaining parts taken from reference TRBV5-6 and TRBJ2-4, reads DAGVTQSPTHLIKTRGQQVTLRCSPKSGHDTVSWYQQALGQGPQFIFQYYEEEERQRGNFPDRFSGHQFPNYSSELNVNALLLGDSALYLCASSFGGSKNIQYFGAGTRLSVL.

The V and J genes are TRBV7-2 and TRBJ2-1, with unresolved D. V was cut by 5 bases and J by 10 bases, with 9 bases left in between. Germline V CDR1 and CDR2: SGHTA, FQGNSA. The CDR3 is 11 amino acids. The CDR3 spells CASSRFREQFF. CDR3 nucleotides: TGTGCCAGCAGCCGCTTTAGGGAGCAGTTCTTC.

In this sample, this clone turned up a few times. V usage is TRBV4-1 and J usage is TRBJ2-3, with D possibly matching TRBD2 (6 bases). V was pared by 1 base and J by 0 bases, with 14 bases between. CDR1 and CDR2 from the germline V gene are MGHRA and YSYEKL. The CDR3 has 17 residues. Here the CDR3 reads CASSQGRLGQSTDTQYF. CDR3 in DNA: TGCGCCAGCAGCCAAGGGCGACTAGGTCAGAGCACAGATACGCAGTATTTT.

The gene calls are TRBV14 and TRBJ2-1; D not resolved. The CDR3 contains 12 residues. Trimming stripped 0 bases from V and 8 bases from J, with 5 bases between. In germline, CDR1 is SGHDN, CDR2 FVKESK. CDR3 coding DNA: TGTGCCAGCAGCCAAGAATTCGATGAGCAGTTCTTC. Its translation: CASSQEFDEQFF.

Notes on this clone: Mismatch with germline at one junction end may stem from a read error. The chain links TRBV7-3 to TRBJ2-3, with TRBD2 identical over 7 bases. Germline CDR1 is SGHTA and CDR2 is FQGTGA. CDR3 length: 15 residues. The CDR3 sequence: CASSLTLKSSGGTDF. The CDR3 nucleotides are TGTGCCAGCAGCTTAACCCTAAAATCTAGCGGAGGAACGGATTTT.

V usage is TRBV6-5 and J usage is TRBJ1-2, with a weak D call TRBD1 (5 bases). V gave up 5 bases and J gave up 4 bases, with 14 bases separating them. The germline V gene has CDR1 MNHEY and CDR2 SVGAGI. The CDR3 consists of 14 residues. This CDR3 reads CASSPYQGTYGYTF. The CDR3 DNA sequence: TGTGCCAGCAGTCCCTACCAGGGAACCTATGGCTACACCTTC.

The count of this clone is one. The chain links TRBV28 to TRBJ2-7; 11 nucleotides match TRBD2. With 10 bases clipped from V and 8 bases from J, the junction kept 13 bases outside the gene matches. The CDR3 totals 14 residues. Germline V gene data show CDR1 as MDHEN and CDR2 as SYDVKM. This chain's CDR3 is CATNSGRAVSQQYF. CDR3 DNA sequence: TGTGCCACTAATAGCGGGAGGGCGGTTTCGCAGCAGTACTTC.